This T cell receptor beta chain originates from a study of shared clonotypes between healthy human individuals. At the level of the study: Aged 18 to 49, the donors were a couple of women and a few men. Study-wide results and limits: What naive subsets generally showed was a larger estimated richness than memory subsets showed.

The repertoire was sequenced with immunoSEQ multiplex PCR; TCRdb's copy has only in-frame clones and lacks some. The sample contains around 690,000 clones, roughly 87% of which appear only once. Donors, healthy HIV-negative adults, lacked recent acute infections or vaccinations. CD8 memory was a combination that joined CD45RO+ cells with CCR7-negative CD45RA+ TemRA cells. On this clone: Its antigen is currently unknown.

V gave up 4 bases and J gave up 6 bases, with 23 bases separating them. This CDR3 comprises 17 residues. Sequencing was done on a sample of memory CD8+ T cells from PBMCs. Subset: CD45RO+ cells pooled with CCR7-negative TemRA cells. V is TRBV5-3 and J is TRBJ2-1; TRBD2 is a possible D gene (5 bases). TRBV5-3 is given ORF status, its function remaining uncertain. The receptor's source is a young man in good health. Some clones in this sample may be carry-over from other donors' samples. DNA for the CDR3: TGTGCCAGAAGCCCCCGGGGTTTGAGGCCTCCGGGCAATGAGCAGTTCTTC. It specifies CARSPRGLRPPGNEQFF.